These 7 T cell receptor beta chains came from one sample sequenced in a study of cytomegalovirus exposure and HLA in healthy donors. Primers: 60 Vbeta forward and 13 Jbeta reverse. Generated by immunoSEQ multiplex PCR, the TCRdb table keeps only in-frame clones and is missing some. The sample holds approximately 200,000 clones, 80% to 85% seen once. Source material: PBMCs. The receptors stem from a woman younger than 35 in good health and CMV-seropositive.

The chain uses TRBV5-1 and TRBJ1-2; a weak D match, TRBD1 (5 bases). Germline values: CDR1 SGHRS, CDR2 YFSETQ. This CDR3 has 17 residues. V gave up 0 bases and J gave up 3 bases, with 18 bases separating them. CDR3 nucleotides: TGCGCCAGCAGCTTGGCCGGGGGGAGCGGTGGGGACTATGGCTACACCTTC. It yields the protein CASSLAGGSGGDYGYTF. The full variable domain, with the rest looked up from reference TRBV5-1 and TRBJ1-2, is KAGVTQTPRYLIKTRGQQVTLSCSPISGHRSVSWYQQTPGQGLQFLFEYFSETQRNKGNFPGRFSGRQFSNSRSEMNVSTLELGDSALYLCASSLAGGSGGDYGYTFGSGTRLTVV.

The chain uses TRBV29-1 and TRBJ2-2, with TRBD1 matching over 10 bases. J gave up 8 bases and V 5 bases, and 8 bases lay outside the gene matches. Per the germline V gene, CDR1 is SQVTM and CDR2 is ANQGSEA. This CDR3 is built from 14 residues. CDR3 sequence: CSVCLDRGRGELFF. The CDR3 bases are TGCAGCGTTTGTTTAGACAGGGGGCGGGGGGAGCTGTTTTTT.

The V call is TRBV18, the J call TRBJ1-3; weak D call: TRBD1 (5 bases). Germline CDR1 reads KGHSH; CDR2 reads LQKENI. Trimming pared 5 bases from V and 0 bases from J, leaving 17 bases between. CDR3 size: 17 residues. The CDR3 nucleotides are TGTGCCAGCTCATGGGCCAGGGCGGAAAACTCTGGAAACACCATATATTTT. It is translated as CASSWARAENSGNTIYF.

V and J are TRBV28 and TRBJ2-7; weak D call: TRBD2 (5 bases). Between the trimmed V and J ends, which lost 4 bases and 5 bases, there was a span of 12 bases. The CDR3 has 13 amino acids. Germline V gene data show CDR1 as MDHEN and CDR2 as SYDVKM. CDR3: CASSWIPGNEQYF. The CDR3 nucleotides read TGTGCCAGCAGTTGGATCCCCGGGAACGAGCAGTACTTC.

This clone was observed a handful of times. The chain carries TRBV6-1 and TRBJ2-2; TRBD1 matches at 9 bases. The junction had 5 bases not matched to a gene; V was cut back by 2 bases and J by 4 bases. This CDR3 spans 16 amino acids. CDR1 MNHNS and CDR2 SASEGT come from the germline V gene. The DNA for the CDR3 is TGTGCCAGCAGTGAAACCGGACAGGGGACCACCGGGGAGCTGTTTTTT. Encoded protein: CASSETGQGTTGELFF.

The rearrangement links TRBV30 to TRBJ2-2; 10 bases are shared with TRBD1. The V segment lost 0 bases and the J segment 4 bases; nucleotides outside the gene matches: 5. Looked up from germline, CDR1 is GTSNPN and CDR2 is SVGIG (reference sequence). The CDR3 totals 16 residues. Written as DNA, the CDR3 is TGTGCCTGGAGTGTACCTTGGACAGGGGGCACCGGGGAGCTGTTTTTT. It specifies CAWSVPWTGGTGELFF.

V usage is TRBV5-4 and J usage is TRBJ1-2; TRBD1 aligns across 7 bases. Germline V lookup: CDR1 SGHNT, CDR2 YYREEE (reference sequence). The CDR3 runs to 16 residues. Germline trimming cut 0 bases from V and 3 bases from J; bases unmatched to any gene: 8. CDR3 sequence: CASSLAGSGGYYGYTF. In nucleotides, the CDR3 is TGTGCCAGCAGCTTGGCTGGGTCAGGGGGGTACTATGGCTACACCTTC.